This TCR beta chain stems from a study of blood T cell repertoires in COVID-19. Study at large: Acute and convalescent COVID-19 samples came from the United States, Italy and Spain.

Sequencing was performed with immunoSEQ multiplex PCR; in TCRdb, only in-frame clones are kept and a portion is missing. The sample records 270,000 or so clones, about 80% being singletons. CDR3 length: 13 residues. Germline V gene lookup returns CDR1 SGHDT and CDR2 YYEEEE. The V gene lost 0 bases and the J gene lost 2 bases, with 6 bases spanning the gap. V is TRBV5-6 and J is TRBJ2-7; D ambiguous. Sequencing was carried out using peripheral blood. The clonotype was recovered from a woman aged 45 to 65 who had recovered from COVID-19. CDR3 in amino acids: CASSLAPAYEQYF. In DNA, the CDR3 is TGTGCCAGCAGCTTGGCCCCGGCCTACGAGCAGTACTTC.